Each of the 9 T cell receptor beta chains below was sequenced from the same sample in a study of T cell changes during pregnancy in multiple sclerosis. TCRdb keeps only in-frame clones here, not all; method: immunoSEQ multiplex PCR. Among 55,000 to 70,000 clones listed, roughly nine tenths were seen once. This specimen consisted of peripheral blood, obtained in the first trimester of pregnancy. These receptors all stem from a female donor with multiple sclerosis, enrolled in a pregnancy study.

The rearrangement links TRBV6-6 to TRBJ2-1; TRBD1 is a possible D gene (5 bases). Germline CDR1 and CDR2: MNHNY and SVGAGI (reference sequence). Trimming stripped 2 bases from V and 1 base from J, with 12 bases between. CDR3 size: 16 residues. CDR3 amino acids: CASSYIGDRSYNEQFF. CDR3 in DNA: TGTGCCAGCAGTTACATAGGTGACAGATCCTACAATGAGCAGTTCTTC.

The gene calls are TRBV29-1 and TRBJ1-1; D is unresolved. V lost 4 bases and J 2 bases, leaving 14 bases between the germline ends. Germline CDR1 SQVTM, CDR2 ANQGSEA. CDR3 length: 14 residues. The CDR3 reads CSVVQVLTNTEAFF. CDR3 DNA sequence: TGCAGCGTTGTCCAGGTTCTTACTAACACTGAAGCTTTCTTT.

This chain links TRBV6-1 with TRBJ1-3; D remains unclear. Germline assignment: CDR1 MNHNS and CDR2 SASEGT. V gave up 3 bases and J gave up 4 bases, with 22 bases separating them. This CDR3 has 18 residues. CDR3 protein: CASSDGGFVYLSGNTIYF. The CDR3 DNA sequence: TGTGCCAGCAGTGATGGAGGGTTTGTTTACCTGTCGGGAAACACCATATATTTT.

The gene calls are TRBV6-4 and TRBJ2-1; 11 bases map to TRBD2. CDR1 is MRHNA, CDR2 SNTAGT, per germline. Trimming at V came to 6 bases and at J to 0 bases, leaving 4 bases not matched to a gene. The CDR3 covers 16 residues. The CDR3 spells CASSPLAGASYNEQFF. CDR3 DNA sequence: TGTGCCAGCAGCCCACTAGCGGGAGCCTCCTACAATGAGCAGTTCTTC.

The V call is TRBV29-1, the J call TRBJ1-1, with D possibly matching TRBD1 (5 bases). The germline V gene has CDR1 SQVTM and CDR2 ANQGSEA. V lost 4 bases and J 3 bases, leaving 12 bases between the germline ends. This CDR3 spans 13 amino acids. CDR3 sequence (DNA): TGCAGCGTTGTGTGGGGCGGGGACACTGAAGCTTTCTTT. Protein product: CSVVWGGDTEAFF.

The chain links TRBV2 to TRBJ2-5, with 9 bases matching TRBD2. Germline CDR1 and CDR2: SNHLY and FYNNEI. This CDR3 has 14 amino acids. J was trimmed by 5 bases and V by 7 bases; bases with no gene match: 8. The CDR3: CASTAGGPRETQYF. The CDR3 DNA is TGTGCCAGCACCGCGGGAGGGCCACGGGAGACCCAGTACTTC.

The CDR3 bases are TGTGCCAGCGTAACCACGGAGGGGACCGGGGAGCTGTTTTTT. Encoded protein: CASVTTEGTGELFF. The chain recombines TRBV7-9 with TRBJ2-2, with D tentatively TRBD2 (6 bases). V gave up 8 bases and J gave up 5 bases, with 15 bases separating them. This CDR3 comprises 14 residues. Germline V gene lookup returns CDR1 SEHNR and CDR2 FQNEAQ (reference sequence).

The gene calls are TRBV7-3 and TRBJ2-6, with 8 bases lining up with TRBD2. CDR1 and CDR2 (germline): SGHTA, FQGTGA. This CDR3 has 20 residues. The ends lost 2 bases at V and 4 bases at J; junction bases unmatched: 16. CDR3 DNA sequence: TGTGCCAGCAGCTTATTTGCCCCTCAGCGGGGGCTCACGGGGGCCAACGTCCTGACTTTC. Translating gives CASSLFAPQRGLTGANVLTF.

J is TRBJ2-5 and V is TRBV9, with 9 bases lining up with TRBD2. There are 14 residues in the CDR3. Germline lookup yields CDR1 SGDLS and CDR2 YYNGEE. Trimming at V came to 3 bases and at J to 5 bases, leaving 5 bases not matched to a gene. The CDR3 nucleotides read TGTGCCAGCAGCGGGACTAGCGCTCGGGAGACCCAGTACTTC. Translated: CASSGTSARETQYF.